The table lists the clone carrying this T cell receptor beta chain with a few counts. What it recognizes is unknown. One entry per CDR3 protein results from TCRdb running MiXCR on the reads. The table records 63,000 or so distinct CDR3 sequences, 45% to 50% of them present only once. The sample comes from a study of type 1 regulatory T cells. About the research overall: T-allo10 is an in vitro-generated, Tr1-enriched CD4 T cell product specific for alloantigen. Study-wide results and limits: Tr1 cells had a more restricted TCR repertoire than non-Tr1 cells.

CDR3 size: 15 residues. Germline V CDR1 and CDR2: SGDLS, YYNGEE. V was trimmed by 0 bases and J by 5 bases, leaving 14 bases between them. This sequence joins TRBV9 and TRBJ2-5; D is perhaps TRBD2 (7 bases). The source is a human donor in good health. The specimen sequenced was cultured non-Tr1 T cells, either the whole culture or a sorted T cell fraction (not recorded which). CDR3 nucleotides: TGTGCCAGCAGCGTAGGCGGGGGCGCGGGGGAGACCCAGTACTTC. This codes for CASSVGGGAGETQYF.